The rows below give T cell receptor beta chains drawn from one sample of a study of T cell responses to AZD1222 COVID-19 vaccine. Measured with immunoSEQ multiplex PCR; TCRdb has only the in-frame clones, and not every one. Of about 100,000 clones in the sample, about 89% were seen once. Source: peripheral blood, taken 28 days after the second dose of the MenACWY control vaccine. The source is an adult who received the MenACWY meningococcal vaccine as a control. Each CDR3 is given with its conserved first and last residue. D genes are given only for firm matches. Clone size is not always given. Where it is, it says once, few, many or a class for expanded clones.

V,D,size,J,DNA,CDR3
TRBV4-2,NA,few,TRBJ2-2,TGTGCCAGCAGAAACAGGGAAGGTTGGGAGCTGTTTTTT,CASRNREGWELFF
TRBV29-1,NA,NA,TRBJ2-5,TGCAGCGCCGCGGCTGTTAAACAGGGCCTGCAGACCCAGTACTTC,CSAAAVKQGLQTQYF
TRBV4-2,NA,NA,TRBJ1-4,TGTGCCAGCAGCGGGCAGGGGAGGGGTTTAGGAGAAAAACTGTTTTTT,CASSGQGRGLGEKLFF
TRBV7-9,NA,NA,TRBJ2-3,TGTGCCAGCAGCTTAACGGGGGGCGGCACAGATACGCAGTATTTT,CASSLTGGGTDTQYF
TRBV5-4,TRBD1,NA,TRBJ2-7,TGTGCCAGCAGCTTAGACAGGGCCGACGAGCAGTACTTC,CASSLDRADEQYF
TRBV6-5,TRBD1,NA,TRBJ2-3,TGTGCCAGCCACAGGGGTTGGGGCACAGATACGCAGTATTTT,CASHRGWGTDTQYF
TRBV27,NA,NA,TRBJ2-7,TGTGCCAGCAGTTTAATCGGACAGACCGAGCAGTACTTC,CASSLIGQTEQYF
TRBV3-1/TRBV3-2,NA,NA,TRBJ1-2,TGTGCCAGCAGCCAAGCCCCCTCAGGGCCTGGCTACACCTTC,CASSQAPSGPGYTF
TRBV4-2,TRBD2,once,TRBJ2-1,TGTGCCAGCAGCCAAGGGGTTCTAGCGGGGGACGAGCAGTTCTTC,CASSQGVLAGDEQFF
TRBV19,NA,NA,TRBJ1-5,TGTGCCAGTCGGGGACTGCAACATACCAATCAGCCCCAGCATTTT,CASRGLQHTNQPQHF
TRBV9,NA,NA,TRBJ1-6,TGTGCCAGCAGCCCCCGCGGAGTTTCCTCCTATAATTCACCCCTCCACTTT,CASSPRGVSSYNSPLHF
TRBV9,NA,NA,TRBJ2-5,TGTGCCAGCAGCGTTACGAACCAAGAGACCCAGTACTTC,CASSVTNQETQYF
TRBV4-2,NA,NA,TRBJ2-3,TGTGCCAGCAGCCGGTCGGGGATGGGAACAGATACGCAGTATTTT,CASSRSGMGTDTQYF
TRBV2,NA,NA,TRBJ2-7,TGTGCCAGCAGCCTGGGGGGGGCAAGTGAGGACGAGCAGTACTTC,CASSLGGASEDEQYF
TRBV7-3,NA,NA,TRBJ2-5,TGTGCCAGCAGCCAGTCGAGTTTCGAGACCCAGTACTTC,CASSQSSFETQYF
TRBV27,TRBD1,NA,TRBJ2-7,TGTGCCAGCAGTGTTACAGGGGCCAGGCTCTACGAGCAGTACTTC,CASSVTGARLYEQYF
TRBV28,TRBD1,few,TRBJ2-5,TGTGCCAGCAGTTCGCCGGACAGGGGAGGTGGAGAGACCCAGTACTTC,CASSSPDRGGGETQYF
TRBV27,NA,NA,TRBJ2-6,TGTGCCAGCAGCCTTTTGGGGGCTGGGGCCAACGTCCTGACTTTC,CASSLLGAGANVLTF
TRBV4-3,NA,NA,TRBJ1-5,TGCGCCAGCAGCCAAGAGTGGGACGCTCATCAGCCCCAGCATTTT,CASSQEWDAHQPQHF
TRBV5-4,NA,NA,TRBJ2-3,TGTGCCAGCAGCAAGCCGGGACCCCTCACAGATACGCAGTATTTT,CASSKPGPLTDTQYF
TRBV11-2,NA,few,TRBJ1-3,TGTGCCAGCAGCTTAGGGACGGCTGGAAACACCATATATTTT,CASSLGTAGNTIYF
TRBV28,NA,NA,TRBJ1-2,TGTGCCAGCACCAGCATGCAGGGGAACTATGGCTACACCTTC,CASTSMQGNYGYTF
TRBV11-2,NA,NA,TRBJ2-2,TGTGCCAGCACCCTAACGGGGGTCAGAAGCGGGGAGCTGTTTTTT,CASTLTGVRSGELFF
TRBV9,TRBD2,NA,TRBJ2-1,TGTGCCAGCAGCGTAGCACTAGCGGGGACTAATGAGCAGTTCTTC,CASSVALAGTNEQFF
TRBV5-5,TRBD1,NA,TRBJ2-1,TGTGCCAGCAGCTCAAGACAGGGGGCATATTACAATGAGCAGTTCTTC,CASSSRQGAYYNEQFF
TRBV5-5,NA,once,TRBJ2-5,TGTGCCAGCAGCTGGGTGGGAGAGACCCAGTACTTC,CASSWVGETQYF
TRBV7-6,NA,NA,TRBJ2-2,TGTGCCAGCAGCGCCCTCGGGCGGACGAACACCGGGGAGCTGTTTTTT,CASSALGRTNTGELFF
TRBV23-1,NA,NA,TRBJ2-3,TGCGCCAGCAGTCAGAGCGGGTGTACCACAGATACGCAGTATTTT,CASSQSGCTTDTQYF
TRBV28,TRBD1,NA,TRBJ1-4,TGTGCCAGCAGTCGGTGGACGACAGGGGGTAATGAAAAACTGTTTTTT,CASSRWTTGGNEKLFF
TRBV27,NA,NA,TRBJ1-6,TGTGCCAGCAGTTTATCGGGAGGGGAACTCAATTCACCCCTCCACTTT,CASSLSGGELNSPLHF
TRBV10-3,TRBD2,once,TRBJ2-7,TGTGCCATCAGTTACTTCGACATAGCGGGGGGGGAGAGTGAGCAGTACTTC,CAISYFDIAGGESEQYF
TRBV19,NA,NA,TRBJ2-3,TGTGCCAGTAGTATTCGAGGGCTGGAGAATCAGCCCCAGTATTTT,CASSIRGLENQPQYF
TRBV4-3,TRBD1,once,TRBJ2-1,TGCGCCAGCAGCGCATCCGGGACAGGGTACAATGAGCAGTTCTTC,CASSASGTGYNEQFF
TRBV28,NA,NA,TRBJ1-6,TGTGCCAGCAGTTTATCCCGGGGTTACACAGGGAATTCACCCCTCCACTTT,CASSLSRGYTGNSPLHF
TRBV27,TRBD1,NA,TRBJ1-2,TGTGCCAGCAGTTTAAGAGACAGGGGCGACCGTAGGGGCTACACCTTC,CASSLRDRGDRRGYTF
TRBV28,NA,few,TRBJ1-4,TGTGCCAGCAGTCCACCACTGATGGATGAAAAACTGTTTTTT,CASSPPLMDEKLFF
TRBV25-1,TRBD1,NA,TRBJ1-2,TGTGCCAGCAGTGCGGGGACAGGGGCCAACTATGGCTACACCTTC,CASSAGTGANYGYTF
TRBV11-3,NA,NA,TRBJ2-7,TGTGCCAGCAGCACCGGCAGGGCCTACGAGCAGTACTTC,CASSTGRAYEQYF
TRBV30,NA,NA,TRBJ1-4,TGTGCCTGGAGTGTACGTTGGGGAGGAGAAAAACTGTTTTTT,CAWSVRWGGEKLFF
TRBV6-1,NA,NA,TRBJ2-5,TGTGCCAGCAGGGACGCGGCAGCGACTCAAGAGACCCAGTACTTC,CASRDAAATQETQYF
TRBV6-8,TRBD1,NA,TRBJ2-7,TGTGCCAGCACCAGACCGGGACAGCGTTACGAGCAGTACTTC,CASTRPGQRYEQYF
TRBV7-3,TRBD2,NA,TRBJ2-1,TGTGCCAGCAGCTTAGCGGGGGGCTTAAGCTCCTACAATGAGCAGTTCTTC,CASSLAGGLSSYNEQFF
TRBV5-1,TRBD2,NA,TRBJ2-2,TGCGCCAGCAGCTTCGACGGACTAGCGGGGTCCGGGGAGCTGTTTTTT,CASSFDGLAGSGELFF
TRBV27,NA,NA,TRBJ2-1,TGTGCCAGCCGGACGTGGGGAGGGGGCTCCTACAATGAGCAGTTCTTC,CASRTWGGGSYNEQFF
TRBV7-2,NA,few,TRBJ1-5,TGTGCCAGCAGCTTCGACGGCCTCAATCAGCCCCAGCATTTT,CASSFDGLNQPQHF
TRBV7-8,NA,NA,TRBJ1-1,TGTGCCAGCAGCTTAGCGTCTAACTCCGCGGAAGCTTTCTTT,CASSLASNSAEAFF
TRBV30,NA,NA,TRBJ2-5,TGTGCCTGGAGTTCCTCCGAGCAAGAGACCCAGTACTTC,CAWSSSEQETQYF
TRBV7-2,NA,NA,TRBJ1-5,TGTGCCAGCAGCTTAGCCGGAGATCAGCCCCAGCATTTT,CASSLAGDQPQHF
TRBV19,NA,NA,TRBJ1-6,TGTGCCAGTAGTATTGGAAGGTCCTATAATTCACCCCTCCACTTT,CASSIGRSYNSPLHF
TRBV28,TRBD1,NA,TRBJ1-5,TGTGCCAGCAGCAATCGCCGGGACAGGGTCTACAATCAGCCCCAGCATTTT,CASSNRRDRVYNQPQHF